This TCR beta chain was sequenced during a study of T cells in Graves' hyperthyroidism and ophthalmopathy. This clonotype showed up many times. The CDR3 spans 15 residues. After removal of 5 bases from V and 0 bases from J, the junction contained 3 bases not matched to a gene. Germline V gene data show CDR1 as SNHLY and CDR2 as FYNNEI. TCR beta CDR3 regions were amplified from RNA transcripts. The HTBI set primed first-round TCR CDR3 RT-PCR. TCRdb called the multiplex PCR reads again in MiXCR, with one record for every CDR3 protein. This sample has 250,000 to 300,000 distinct CDR3 sequences, with just over 14% found just once.

The V gene is TRBV2, the J gene TRBJ2-7; 11 nucleotides align to TRBD1. The sequence came from a woman in her forties with Graves' hyperthyroidism that later progressed to Graves' ophthalmopathy. The sequenced sample consisted of blood. The CDR3, as DNA: TGTGCCAGCAGTCGGGACAGGGGGATCTCCTACGAGCAGTACTTC. Protein product: CASSRDRGISYEQYF.